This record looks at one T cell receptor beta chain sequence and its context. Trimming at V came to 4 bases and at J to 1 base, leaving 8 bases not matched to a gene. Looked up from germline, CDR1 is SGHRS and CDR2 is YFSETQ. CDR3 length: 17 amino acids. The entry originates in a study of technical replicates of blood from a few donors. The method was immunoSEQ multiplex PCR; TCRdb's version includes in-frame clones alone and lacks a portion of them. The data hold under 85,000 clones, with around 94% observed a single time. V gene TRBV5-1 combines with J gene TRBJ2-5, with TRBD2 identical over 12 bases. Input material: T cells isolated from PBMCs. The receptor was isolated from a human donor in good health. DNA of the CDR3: TGCGCCAGCAGCCCCGGGGGGACTAGCGGGTTCCAAGAGACCCAGTACTTC. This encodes CASSPGGTSGFQETQYF.